This record covers a single T cell receptor (beta chain). Its antigen is unknown. This sample is part of a study of shared clonotypes between healthy human individuals. As for the study in general: Plates per donor: three CD4 naive, three CD4 memory, two CD8 naive, one CD8 memory. Study-level results: Limitation of the genetic and exposure-history diversity represented came from the few donors.

This CDR3 spans 14 amino acids. V shed 1 base and J shed 9 bases, with 14 bases lying between them. Germline assignment: CDR1 SGHKS and CDR2 YYEKEE (reference sequence). Libraries were prepared by immunoSEQ multiplex PCR; TCRdb keeps only in-frame clonotypes and omits some of them. The top ten clones hold 0.36% of a sample with around 2.5 million clones, 93% of them seen once. The sequencing sample was made of naive CD4+ T cells from PBMCs. Sample subset: CD45RA+ positively selected. This receptor was taken from a man aged 18 to 35 in good health. Some clones in this sample may be carry-over from other donors' samples. V and J are TRBV5-5 and TRBJ2-1; a possible D gene is TRBD2 (5 bases). The chain's CDR3 is CASSLIPSRGEQFF. As DNA, the CDR3 is TGTGCCAGCAGCTTGATCCCTAGTCGGGGTGAGCAGTTCTTC.